The T cell receptor (beta chain) described here comes from a study of blood T cell repertoires in COVID-19. The CDR3 has 14 amino acids. J was trimmed by 4 bases and V by 5 bases; bases with no gene match: 5. Germline CDR1 reads MNHEY; CDR2 reads SMNVEV (reference sequence). Method: immunoSEQ multiplex PCR; TCRdb's copy keeps in-frame clones and lacks some. Of approximately 470,000 clones listed, about 85% are singletons. Specimen: PBMCs or T cells enriched from blood (not recorded which). This clonotype originated in a woman between 18 and 29 years old who had recovered from COVID-19. This chain connects TRBV27 to TRBJ2-3, with TRBD1 identical over 8 bases. The CDR3 here is CASSPRTGPDTQYF. The CDR3, as DNA: TGTGCCAGCAGTCCCCGGACAGGGCCAGATACGCAGTATTTT.